This TCR beta chain was sequenced during a study of T-cell memory formation after mild COVID-19. One entry per CDR3 protein results from TCRdb running MiXCR on the 5' RACE reads. This repertoire shows roughly 200,000 distinct CDR3 sequences, approximately 20% found once; its top ten account for roughly 2.4%. Germline V gene sequence: CDR1 MNHEY, CDR2 SVGEGT. CDR3 size: 15 residues. The V and J ends lost 8 bases and 0 bases respectively, with 14 bases between them. This chain uses TRBV6-2 or TRBV6-3 with TRBJ2-1; possibly TRBD2 for D (6 bases). The sequencing input was PBMCs or a T cell subset sorted from them (not recorded which). This sequence originates from an adult woman who had mild COVID-19 (a few samples of this study predate the infection). Cell type and time point are not known. The CDR3 bases are TGTGCCAGCGGTGGGGGGAGACTCTCCTACAATGAGCAGTTCTTC. The encoded protein is CASGGGRLSYNEQFF.